This is a list of T cell receptor beta chains from one sample in a study of cytomegalovirus exposure and HLA in healthy donors. The data were produced by immunoSEQ multiplex PCR, yet TCRdb's version contains in-frame clones alone and is incomplete. Among some 68,000 clones listed, around 96% were seen once. Sample: PBMCs. These receptors came from a man in his late teens or twenties in good health and CMV-seropositive. Both conserved end residues are part of each CDR3. Each record gives: J gene, D gene, clone size, V gene, CDR3 protein, CDR3 DNA. A D gene is named only where the DNA matches it firmly. The listing skips clone size in some rows; elsewhere it reads once, few, many or a size class.

>TRBJ2-2|NA|once|TRBV11-2
CASSLRHPANTGELFF
TGTGCCAGCAGCTTGCGACACCCAGCGAACACCGGGGAGCTGTTTTTT
>TRBJ1-1|TRBD1|NA|TRBV5-6
CASSQQGVGTEAFF
TGTGCCAGCAGCCAGCAGGGGGTTGGAACTGAAGCTTTCTTT
>TRBJ2-3|NA|NA|TRBV11-1
CASRASTDTQYF
TGTGCCAGCAGAGCTAGCACAGATACGCAGTATTTT
>TRBJ2-5|TRBD2|NA|TRBV6-1
CASSEFGGRETQYF
TGTGCCAGCAGTGAATTCGGGGGGAGAGAGACCCAGTACTTC
>TRBJ2-5|TRBD2|NA|TRBV11-1
CASSRRGGGQETQYF
TGTGCCAGCAGCCGCCGCGGGGGGGGTCAAGAGACCCAGTACTTC
>TRBJ2-1|TRBD2|NA|TRBV7-9
CASSYGGAYNEQFF
TGTGCCAGCAGCTACGGGGGGGCCTACAATGAGCAGTTCTTC
>TRBJ1-2|TRBD1|NA|TRBV30
CAWSVDARGTNYGYTF
TGTGCCTGGAGTGTAGATGCCAGGGGGACTAACTATGGCTACACCTTC
>TRBJ2-1|NA|NA|TRBV11-3
CASSLGRASNEQFF
TGTGCCAGCAGCTTAGGCAGGGCCAGCAATGAGCAGTTCTTC
>TRBJ2-2|TRBD2|NA|TRBV19
CASSITGTRVGELFF
TGTGCCAGTAGTATAACCGGGACTAGAGTCGGGGAGCTGTTTTTT
>TRBJ2-1|NA|NA|TRBV9
CASSSRPAGYNEQFF
TGTGCCAGCAGCTCCCGACCTGCGGGCTACAATGAGCAGTTCTTC
>TRBJ1-2|NA|NA|TRBV29-1
CSVSRDTDYGYTF
TGCAGCGTTAGCCGGGACACCGACTATGGCTACACCTTC
>TRBJ1-2|TRBD1|NA|TRBV7-2
CASSSFSTGYYGYTF
TGTGCCAGCAGCTCCTTTTCGACAGGGTACTATGGCTACACCTTC
>TRBJ1-3|NA|once|TRBV9
CASSVAWDISGNTIYF
TGTGCCAGCAGCGTAGCCTGGGACATCTCTGGAAACACCATATATTTT
>TRBJ2-1|NA|NA|TRBV27
CAISRTEYNEQFF
TGTGCCATCTCCAGGACAGAGTACAATGAGCAGTTCTTC
>TRBJ2-3|TRBD2|NA|TRBV5-1
CASSLGGTSGSTDTQYF
TGCGCCAGCAGCTTGGGGGGGACTAGCGGGAGCACAGATACGCAGTATTTT
>TRBJ1-2|TRBD1|NA|TRBV4-1
CASSPATILQGGTYGYTF
TGCGCCAGCAGCCCCGCCACCATCTTACAGGGGGGAACTTATGGCTACACCTTC
>TRBJ1-3|NA|NA|TRBV7-8
CASNSPGNTIYF
TGTGCCAGCAACTCGCCAGGAAACACCATATATTTT
>TRBJ2-7|NA|NA|TRBV5-1
CASSYRSVGYEQYF
TGCGCCAGCAGCTACCGTAGCGTAGGGTACGAGCAGTACTTC
>TRBJ2-2|TRBD2|NA|TRBV7-9
CASSSRTSFIGELFF
TGTGCCAGCAGCTCCCGGACTAGCTTCATCGGGGAGCTGTTTTTT
>TRBJ2-2|NA|NA|TRBV15
CATSRRGGELFF
TGTGCCACCAGCAGAAGGGGCGGGGAGCTGTTTTTT
>TRBJ1-1|NA|NA|TRBV5-1
CASSLGGSTEAFF
TGCGCCAGCAGCCTCGGGGGATCAACTGAAGCTTTCTTT
>TRBJ2-1|NA|once|TRBV23-1
CASSQEGGPRDNEQFF
TGCGCCAGCAGTCAAGAAGGTGGGCCTCGTGACAATGAGCAGTTCTTC
>TRBJ2-7|TRBD2|NA|TRBV27
CASSLTDPGLAYEQYF
TGTGCCAGCAGTTTGACTGATCCGGGACTAGCCTACGAGCAGTACTTC
>TRBJ2-5|NA|NA|TRBV11-1
CASARGKTQYF
TGTGCCAGCGCCCGCGGGAAGACCCAGTACTTC
>TRBJ1-4|NA|NA|TRBV5-6
CASSRDTDEKLFF
TGTGCCAGCAGCAGGGACACAGATGAAAAACTGTTTTTT
>TRBJ2-1|TRBD2|NA|TRBV12-5
CASGDLAGPVVNEQFF
TGTGCTAGTGGTGACCTAGCGGGGCCGGTAGTCAATGAGCAGTTCTTC
>TRBJ2-5|TRBD1|NA|TRBV7-9
CASSVTGTGDRETQYF
TGTGCCAGCAGCGTCACCGGGACAGGGGACCGAGAGACCCAGTACTTC